The 10 T cell receptor beta chains below all came from one sample that was sequenced in a study of cytomegalovirus exposure and HLA in healthy donors. Method: immunoSEQ multiplex PCR; TCRdb's copy keeps in-frame clones and lacks some. This table holds roughly 180,000 clones, approximately 89% found once. Sequencing was performed on PBMCs. Receptors were obtained from a man aged 25-45 years in good health and CMV-seropositive.

A note on this clone: At one end, the junction sequence differs from germline, possibly due to a read error. The J gene is TRBJ2-7, the V gene TRBV7-9, with unresolved D. The germline V gene encodes CDR1 SEHNR and CDR2 FQNEAQ (reference sequence). The CDR3 is made up of 12 amino acids. The CDR3 region is CASSRSRDIWLF. The CDR3 DNA reads TGTGCCAGCAGCCGAAGTAGGGATATTTGGCTCTTC.

The chain joins TRBV9 to TRBJ2-5; D ambiguous. Looked up from germline, CDR1 is SGDLS and CDR2 is YYNGEE. Trimming took off 1 base at V and 2 bases at J, with 6 bases between the two ends. The CDR3 is made up of 13 amino acids. CDR3 sequence: CASSVRTQETQYF. CDR3 nucleotides: TGTGCCAGCAGCGTAAGGACGCAAGAGACCCAGTACTTC.

The rearrangement links TRBV27 to TRBJ1-1; no clear D. Germline V CDR1 and CDR2: MNHEY, SMNVEV (reference sequence). This CDR3 has 11 residues. With 6 bases removed from V and 5 bases from J, the gap between germline ends came to 7 bases. Written as DNA, the CDR3 is TGTGCCAGCAGCCTGGGTACTGAAGCTTTCTTT. Amino acid sequence: CASSLGTEAFF.

The rearrangement joins TRBV7-9 to TRBJ2-7, with D uncertain. The length of the CDR3 is 14 residues. Trimming took off 5 bases at V and 6 bases at J, with 17 bases between the two ends. Germline CDR1 SEHNR, CDR2 FQNEAQ (reference sequence). CDR3 nucleotide sequence: TGTGCCAGCAGCCTTACCGGGCACCTGAGCGAGCAGTACTTC. The encoded protein is CASSLTGHLSEQYF.

The chain has TRBV29-1 and TRBJ1-1, with a tentative D call TRBD1 (5 bases). The ends were cut back, 5 bases at V and 4 bases at J, with 26 bases in the middle. Germline V gene lookup returns CDR1 SQVTM and CDR2 ANQGSEA. The CDR3 contains 17 residues. The CDR3, as DNA: TGCAGCGTTTCCCCTCGCGGGGGGGGGTCGACGGGCACTGAAGCTTTCTTT. Its translation: CSVSPRGGGSTGTEAFF.

This clone turned up a few times. The chain employs TRBV7-6 and TRBJ1-3, with D unclear. The CDR3 runs to 14 residues. Trimming shortened V by 4 bases and J by 2 bases, and 9 bases separated the two germline ends. Germline V lookup: CDR1 SGHVS, CDR2 FNYEAQ. This CDR3 reads CASSSAGAGNTIYF. The CDR3 region has the DNA TGTGCCAGCAGCTCCGCCGGTGCTGGAAACACCATATATTTT. The full variable domain, its missing parts supplied by reference TRBV7-6 and TRBJ1-3, is GAGVSQSPRYKVTKRGQDVALRCDPISGHVSLYWYRQALGQGPEFLTYFNYEAQQDKSGLPNDRFSAERPEGSISTLTIQRTEQRDSAMYRCASSSAGAGNTIYFGEGSWLTVV.

This chain connects TRBV11-1 to TRBJ2-7; D is ambiguous. The length of the CDR3 is 13 residues. Germline V gene lookup returns CDR1 SGHAT and CDR2 FQDESV (reference sequence). V shed 8 bases and J shed 5 bases, with 16 bases lying between them. CDR3 nucleotides: TGTGCCAGCGGGGATAGACGGCGCCACGAGCAGTACTTC. Protein: CASGDRRRHEQYF.

The V gene is TRBV2, the J gene TRBJ1-5, with D tentatively TRBD1 (5 bases). Trimming took off 6 bases at V and 7 bases at J, with 10 bases between the two ends. Looked up from germline, CDR1 is SNHLY and CDR2 is FYNNEI. The CDR3 contains 12 residues. This CDR3 is CASSRVGQPQHF. Here the CDR3 DNA reads TGTGCCAGCAGCAGGGTGGGGCAGCCCCAGCATTTT.

This chain connects TRBV7-9 to TRBJ1-1; D unclear. Germline assignment: CDR1 SEHNR and CDR2 FQNEAQ (reference sequence). This CDR3 spans 13 amino acids. Trimming left V 5 bases short and J 2 bases short, with 9 bases between. The CDR3 DNA follows: TGTGCCAGCAGCCGTGGTTCTAACACTGAAGCTTTCTTT. It codes for CASSRGSNTEAFF. Full variable domain (rest looked up from reference TRBV7-9 and TRBJ1-1): DTGVSQNPRHKITKRGQNVTFRCDPISEHNRLYWYRQTLGQGPEFLTYFQNEAQLEKSRLLSDRFSAERPKGSFSTLEIQRTEQGDSAMYLCASSRGSNTEAFFGQGTRLTVV.

This chain joins TRBV9 and TRBJ2-1; D might be TRBD2 (5 bases). The CDR3 contains 15 residues. Germline CDR1 and CDR2: SGDLS and YYNGEE. The V gene lost 4 bases and the J gene lost 4 bases, with 15 bases spanning the gap. CDR3 protein: CASSPSRAGYNEQFF. In DNA, the CDR3 is TGTGCCAGCAGCCCCTCGCGGGCGGGTTACAATGAGCAGTTCTTC.